This record looks at one T cell receptor beta chain sequence and its context. The data were taken from a study of somatic mutations in cytotoxic T cells in rheumatoid arthritis. This CDR3 has 13 amino acids. CDR1 is MNHEY, CDR2 SMNVEV, per germline (reference sequence). V was trimmed by 6 bases and J by 3 bases, leaving 9 bases between them. This table comes from immunoSEQ multiplex PCR, and its TCRdb copy is limited to in-frame clones, with some not included. This repertoire shows more than 15,000 clones, 78% found once; its top ten account for 17%. Flow cytometry was used to check the purity of CD4+ and CD8+ cells, which had been isolated by positive magnetic bead selection.

This sequence originates from an adult with rheumatoid arthritis. The rearrangement joins TRBV27 to TRBJ1-5; the D gene is possibly TRBD1 (5 bases). The sequencing input was CD8+ T cells sorted from blood. The CDR3 DNA reads as TGTGCCAGCAGCGCAGGGTACAATCAGCCCCAGCATTTT. This codes for CASSAGYNQPQHF.